These 31 T cell receptor beta chains came from one sample sequenced in a study of shared clonotypes between healthy human individuals. This table comes from immunoSEQ multiplex PCR, and its TCRdb copy is limited to in-frame clones, with some not included. The table lists about 980,000 clones, approximately 76% of them singletons, with about 1.5% in the top ten. Sequencing used memory CD4+ T cells sorted from blood. Subset given: CD45RA-negative fraction. Receptors were obtained from a man younger than 35 in good health.

The chain uses TRBV5-1 and TRBJ2-3, with D perhaps matching TRBD1 (6 bases). The germline V gene encodes CDR1 SGHRS and CDR2 YFSETQ. The CDR3 is made up of 18 amino acids. V was shortened by 2 bases and J by 6 bases, with 25 bases between the two germline ends. The CDR3 nucleotides are TGCGCCAGCAGCTTTGCGGGTATTGGTTCCAGGGGTTTGGATACGCAGTATTTT. It specifies CASSFAGIGSRGLDTQYF.

This rearrangement joins TRBV29-1 to TRBJ1-3; D is uncertain. Trimming pared 4 bases from V and 3 bases from J, leaving 7 bases between. The CDR3 length is 12 residues. Germline V gene sequence: CDR1 SQVTM, CDR2 ANQGSEA. CDR3 sequence (DNA): TGCAGCGTTGGTGGTCATGGAAACACCATATATTTT. Amino acids: CSVGGHGNTIYF.

V usage is TRBV29-1 and J usage is TRBJ1-1; TRBD1 agrees at 8 bases. This CDR3 has 13 residues. The junction had 14 bases not matched to a gene; V was cut back by 6 bases and J by 11 bases. CDR1 and CDR2 from the germline V gene are SQVTM and ANQGSEA. CDR3 DNA sequence: TGCAGCGTCTCCGGACAGGGAGCCTTAGGCGCTTTCTTT. It yields the protein CSVSGQGALGAFF.

The V gene is TRBV6-9, the J gene TRBJ2-7; D ambiguous. This CDR3 spans 15 amino acids. Germline-derived CDR1 and CDR2 are MNHGY and SVAAGI. V lost 4 bases, J lost 3 bases, and 16 bases lay in between. CDR3 residues: CASSSFDGPFYEQYF. Here the CDR3 DNA reads TGTGCCAGCAGTTCTTTTGACGGCCCTTTCTACGAGCAGTACTTC.

The J gene is TRBJ1-5, the V gene TRBV18; D perhaps matches TRBD1 (6 bases). The germline V gene has CDR1 KGHSH and CDR2 LQKENI. This CDR3 comprises 17 residues. With 0 bases removed from V and 0 bases from J, the gap between germline ends came to 12 bases. CDR3 protein: CASSPPQTGNSNQPQHF. The CDR3 bases are TGTGCCAGCTCACCACCTCAGACAGGAAATAGCAATCAGCCCCAGCATTTT.

The chain uses TRBV10-1 and TRBJ1-6; the D is unclear. This CDR3 is built from 13 residues. The V and J ends lost 5 bases and 10 bases respectively, with 12 bases between them. Germline V gives CDR1 WNHNN, CDR2 SYGVQD (reference sequence). The CDR3 region has the DNA TGCGCCAGCAGTCCAGATTTTGGATCACCCCTCCACTTT. Translated, it gives CASSPDFGSPLHF.

V gene TRBV7-3 combines with J gene TRBJ2-5, with TRBD1 as a possible D gene (6 bases). Germline CDR1 and CDR2: SGHTA and FQGTGA. This CDR3 spans 14 amino acids. Trimming took off 2 bases at V and 4 bases at J, with 11 bases between the two ends. The CDR3 coding sequence is TGTGCCAGCAGCTTAGGGGGCTGGGGAGAGACCCAGTACTTC. It translates to CASSLGGWGETQYF.

The chain uses TRBV30 and TRBJ1-6; D not certain. The germline V gene has CDR1 GTSNPN and CDR2 SVGIG (reference sequence). The V and J ends lost 2 bases and 8 bases respectively, with 13 bases between them. The CDR3 has 14 amino acids. The chain's CDR3 is CAWSNGLRDSPLHF. The DNA for the CDR3 is TGTGCCTGGAGTAACGGTCTCCGGGATTCACCCCTCCACTTT.

The V call is TRBV7-2, the J call TRBJ1-4; 7 positions match TRBD1. The CDR3 is 15 residues long. Germline CDR1 and CDR2: SGHTA and FQGNSA. V trimming: 5 bases; J trimming: 6 bases; junction bases outside the gene matches: 9. The CDR3 sequence: CASSPGTAGDEKLFF. The CDR3 coding sequence is TGTGCCAGCAGCCCAGGGACAGCGGGAGATGAAAAACTGTTTTTT.

The V and J genes are TRBV6-6 and TRBJ2-7; D not resolved. Germline V gene data show CDR1 as MNHNY and CDR2 as SVGAGI (reference sequence). The V end was cut by 0 bases, the J end by 3 bases, with 12 bases between. The CDR3 has 15 amino acids. CDR3 sequence: CASSYSSAPIYEQYF. The CDR3 DNA reads as TGTGCCAGCAGTTACTCTTCCGCTCCAATCTACGAGCAGTACTTC.

The chain links TRBV6-1 to TRBJ2-1; TRBD1 matches at 7 bases. This CDR3 has 15 residues. CDR1 MNHNS and CDR2 SASEGT come from the germline V gene. V shed 5 bases, J shed 8 bases, and the junction held 12 bases outside the gene matches. DNA of the CDR3: TGTGCCAGCAGTACGACAGGGCTCTCTTCCTATGAGCAGTTCTTC. This encodes CASSTTGLSSYEQFF.

The chain recombines TRBV5-1 with TRBJ2-7, with D perhaps given as TRBD1 or TRBD2 (5 bases each). Trimming cost V 0 bases and J 6 bases, with 13 bases left between them. The CDR3 totals 14 residues. CDR1 is SGHRS, CDR2 YFSETQ, per germline. Here the CDR3 reads CASSLGGRLAEQYF. CDR3 sequence (DNA): TGCGCCAGCAGCTTGGGGGGGAGACTCGCCGAGCAGTACTTC.

The chain links TRBV7-9 to TRBJ2-3, with D unclear. V was shortened by 5 bases and J by 4 bases, with 19 bases between the two germline ends. Germline V lookup: CDR1 SEHNR, CDR2 FQNEAQ (reference sequence). This CDR3 is built from 16 residues. The DNA for the CDR3 is TGTGCCAGCAGCCTGACGGCGCCATGGGGATCAGATACGCAGTATTTT. It specifies CASSLTAPWGSDTQYF.

A few counts support this clone. This chain connects TRBV2 to TRBJ2-1; 11 nucleotides align to TRBD2. The CDR3 is made up of 15 amino acids. Germline V gives CDR1 SNHLY, CDR2 FYNNEI. The V gene end was trimmed by 5 bases and the J gene end by 7 bases; junction bases not matched to a gene: 7. CDR3 bases: TGTGCCAGCAGTCCACTAGCGGGGGCCAAGAATGAGCAGTTCTTC. This encodes CASSPLAGAKNEQFF.

The chain employs TRBV27 and TRBJ1-2, with 8 bases identical to TRBD1. J was trimmed by 8 bases and V by 4 bases; bases with no gene match: 9. The CDR3 covers 14 residues. Germline loops: CDR1 MNHEY, CDR2 SMNVEV (reference sequence). The DNA of the CDR3 is TGTGCCAGCAGTTCGGACAGGGCCGGGAGGGGCTACACCTTC. Its protein is CASSSDRAGRGYTF.

V gene TRBV7-2 combines with J gene TRBJ2-3, with TRBD2 matching 7 bases. The CDR3 runs 15 residues. The trim removed 4 bases at V and 1 base at J, leaving 5 bases unmatched. Germline assignment: CDR1 SGHTA and CDR2 FQGNSA. The CDR3 coding sequence is TGTGCCAGCAGCTACCGGGGGGAGCGCACAGATACGCAGTATTTT. As protein: CASSYRGERTDTQYF.

The gene calls are TRBV7-9 and TRBJ2-3; 13 nucleotides align to TRBD2. The ends lost 5 bases at V and 0 bases at J; junction bases unmatched: 8. Germline V CDR1 and CDR2: SEHNR, FQNEAQ (reference sequence). CDR3 size: 18 residues. The CDR3 spells CASSPGTSGTSSTDTQYF. The CDR3, as DNA: TGTGCCAGCAGCCCCGGGACTAGCGGGACCTCAAGCACAGATACGCAGTATTTT. The full variable domain, its missing parts supplied by reference TRBV7-9 and TRBJ2-3, is DTGVSQNPRHKITKRGQNVTFRCDPISEHNRLYWYRQTLGQGPEFLTYFQNEAQLEKSRLLSDRFSAERPKGSFSTLEIQRTEQGDSAMYLCASSPGTSGTSSTDTQYFGPGTRLTVL.

The chain is built from TRBV11-2 and TRBJ1-1; D may be TRBD1 (5 bases). Trimming took 5 bases from V and 4 from J, leaving 17 bases between them. Germline CDR1 SGHAT, CDR2 FQNNGV. This CDR3 contains 15 residues. The CDR3 loop reads CASSPQSGGVTEAFF. The DNA of the CDR3 is TGTGCCAGCAGCCCGCAGAGTGGGGGGGTCACTGAAGCTTTCTTT.

This clone was observed a single time. This sample also contains other DNA sequences that code for the same CDR3. The V and J genes are TRBV25-1 and TRBJ1-3; D remains unclear. The V end was cut by 2 bases, the J end by 4 bases, with 3 bases between. The CDR3 totals 12 residues. Germline CDR1 reads MGHDK; CDR2 reads SYGVNS. CDR3 sequence reads: CASSEQGNTIYF. The CDR3 DNA reads TGTGCCAGCAGTGAACAAGGAAACACCATATATTTT.

The chain carries TRBV2 and TRBJ2-5; D call uncertain. CDR3 length equals 11 residues. V was trimmed by 8 bases and J by 7 bases, leaving 11 bases between them. CDR1 and CDR2 from the germline V gene are SNHLY and FYNNEI. The DNA for the CDR3 is TGTGCCAGCTTCACGCGCGGGACCCAGTACTTC. Protein sequence: CASFTRGTQYF. The entire variable domain, with the rest obtained from reference TRBV2 and TRBJ2-5, is as follows: EPEVTQTPSHQVTQMGQEVILRCVPISNHLYFYWYRQILGQKVEFLVSFYNNEISEKSEIFDDQFSVERPDGSNFTLKIRSTKLEDSAMYFCASFTRGTQYFGPGTRLLVL.

This chain joins TRBV5-1 and TRBJ2-1; D may be TRBD2 (5 bases). Germline CDR1 reads SGHRS; CDR2 reads YFSETQ. Trimming stripped 0 bases from V and 3 bases from J, with 10 bases between. This CDR3 is built from 15 residues. CDR3 sequence: CASSLEPEGYNEQFF. CDR3 nucleotides: TGCGCCAGCAGCTTGGAGCCAGAGGGCTACAATGAGCAGTTCTTC.

The DNA of the CDR3 is TGTGCCAGCAGTTTCCCTAGCGGGAGGGATTACAATGAGCAGTTCTTC. Translation gives CASSFPSGRDYNEQFF. The chain joins TRBV28 to TRBJ2-1, with 12 bases that match TRBD2. CDR3 length: 16 residues. V shed 3 bases and J 4 bases; nucleotides not matched to a gene: 4. In germline, CDR1 is MDHEN, CDR2 SYDVKM.

The chain joins TRBV27 to TRBJ2-7; tentative D call: TRBD1 (6 bases). Germline V gene lookup returns CDR1 MNHEY and CDR2 SMNVEV (reference sequence). The V end was cut by 6 bases, the J end by 0 bases, with 24 bases between. The CDR3 loop spans 18 amino acids. CDR3 coding DNA: TGTGCCAGCAGCTTAAAGCCCGGGACAACCCACGCCTCCTACGAGCAGTACTTC. Protein sequence: CASSLKPGTTHASYEQYF.

The rearrangement uses TRBV5-4 and TRBJ1-1; 10 bases fit TRBD1. CDR1 SGHNT and CDR2 YYREEE come from the germline V gene (reference sequence). V lost 4 bases to trimming and J lost 4 bases; unmatched junction nucleotides: 7. The CDR3 has 15 residues. CDR3 nucleotide sequence: TGTGCCAGCAGCCGTTTCGACAGGGGGCCCACTGAAGCTTTCTTT. Protein product: CASSRFDRGPTEAFF.

This clone was counted only a few times. The V and J genes are TRBV6-5 and TRBJ1-2; 8 nucleotides agree with TRBD1. Germline V gene data show CDR1 as MNHEY and CDR2 as SVGAGI. V was clipped by 5 bases and J by 9 bases; unmatched bases: 11. This CDR3 has 14 residues. The CDR3 sequence is CASSIRQGPRSYTF. In nucleotides, the CDR3 is TGTGCCAGCAGTATTCGACAGGGGCCTCGGAGCTACACCTTC.

The CDR3 DNA reads TGTGCCAGCAGTGAAGCTCACAGGGTGAGCGCTGGGGCCAACGTCCTGACTTTC. It specifies CASSEAHRVSAGANVLTF. J is TRBJ2-6 and V is TRBV2, with D possibly matching TRBD1 (6 bases). This CDR3 is built from 18 residues. Germline assignment: CDR1 SNHLY and CDR2 FYNNEI. The germline V and J ends were trimmed by 0 bases and 2 bases, with 14 bases remaining between them.

This chain connects TRBV6-5 to TRBJ1-6, with 9 positions matching TRBD1. The trim removed 4 bases at V and 7 bases at J, leaving 8 bases unmatched. Germline CDR1 and CDR2: MNHEY and SVGAGI. The CDR3 is 16 residues long. Written as DNA, the CDR3 is TGTGCCAGCAGTTCAATCCCGGGACAGGGAAATTCACCCCTCCACTTT. Translated, it gives CASSSIPGQGNSPLHF.

The gene calls are TRBV7-3 and TRBJ2-1; 9 bases line up with TRBD2. The V gene end was trimmed by 2 bases and the J gene end by 8 bases; junction bases not matched to a gene: 7. From germline, CDR1 is SGHTA and CDR2 FQGTGA. The CDR3 length is 15 residues. CDR3 DNA: TGTGCCAGCAGCTTAGGTAGCGGGGGCTCGGATGAGCAGTTCTTC. Translating it yields CASSLGSGGSDEQFF.

The chain combines TRBV2 with TRBJ2-4, with D perhaps TRBD1 (6 bases). V was trimmed by 2 bases and J by 4 bases, leaving 9 bases between them. The germline gives CDR1 SNHLY, CDR2 FYNNEI. This CDR3 has 14 residues. This chain's CDR3 is CASSERTEKNIQYF. The CDR3 region has the DNA TGTGCCAGCAGTGAAAGGACAGAAAAAAACATTCAGTACTTC.

The chain recombines TRBV29-1 with TRBJ2-3; 7 positions match TRBD1. V gave up 8 bases and J gave up 6 bases; unmatched junction bases: 14. Germline V gene sequence: CDR1 SQVTM, CDR2 ANQGSEA. The CDR3 contains 14 residues. In nucleotides, the CDR3 is TGCAGCCCTAAAAACCGGGACAGTGAGGATACGCAGTATTTT. Its protein is CSPKNRDSEDTQYF.

Comment on this clone: A much bigger clone sits one base away, suggesting this may be a read error. The chain recombines TRBV7-2 with TRBJ1-1, with TRBD1 as a possible D gene (5 bases). Deletions cut 4 bases from V and 1 base from J, with 7 bases between. Germline values: CDR1 SGHTA, CDR2 FQGNSA. This CDR3 has 13 residues. The CDR3 sequence is CASSYDRNTEAFF. In nucleotides, the CDR3 is TGTGCCAGCAGCTATGACAGGAACACTGAAGCTTTCTTT.